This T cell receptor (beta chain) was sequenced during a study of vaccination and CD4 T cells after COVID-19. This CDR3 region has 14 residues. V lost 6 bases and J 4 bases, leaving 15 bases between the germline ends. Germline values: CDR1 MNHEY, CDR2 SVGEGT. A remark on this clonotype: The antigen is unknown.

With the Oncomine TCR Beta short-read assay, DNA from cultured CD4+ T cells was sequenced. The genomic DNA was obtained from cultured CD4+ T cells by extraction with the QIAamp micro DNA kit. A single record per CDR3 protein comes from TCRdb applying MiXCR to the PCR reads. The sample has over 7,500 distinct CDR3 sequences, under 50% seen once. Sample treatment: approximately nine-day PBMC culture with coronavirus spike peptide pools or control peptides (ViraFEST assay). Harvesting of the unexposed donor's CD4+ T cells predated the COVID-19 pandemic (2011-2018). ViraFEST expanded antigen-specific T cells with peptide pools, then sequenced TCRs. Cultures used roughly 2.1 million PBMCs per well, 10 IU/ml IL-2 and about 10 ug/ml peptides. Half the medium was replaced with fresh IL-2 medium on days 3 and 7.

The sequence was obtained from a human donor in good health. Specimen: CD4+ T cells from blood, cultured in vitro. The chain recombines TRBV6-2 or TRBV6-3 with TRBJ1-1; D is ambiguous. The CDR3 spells CASSFTGWGTEAFF. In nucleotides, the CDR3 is TGTGCCAGCAGCTTCACCGGATGGGGCACTGAAGCTTTCTTT.